This T cell receptor (beta chain) came from a study of blood T cell repertoires in COVID-19. Study-wide background: Spain, Italy and the United States supplied samples that represented acute and convalescent COVID-19. Sources were T cells, B-cell-depleted T cells, or PBMCs; the material itself was cDNA or gDNA.

Using immunoSEQ multiplex PCR, the repertoire was profiled, and TCRdb retains in-frame clones only, with some absent. The sample includes 380,000 or so clones, around 87% of them seen just once. Concerning this clone itself: Other DNA sequences in the same sample also yield this CDR3.

Germline V gene sequence: CDR1 ENHRY, CDR2 SYGVKD. Trimming took off 6 bases at V and 0 bases at J, with 6 bases between the two ends. The length of the CDR3 is 13 residues. This study enrolled people aged roughly 18 to 89 from under 25 US geographic areas. Cohorts were based on clinical histories the participants reported. The sequenced sample consisted of PBMCs or T cells enriched from blood (not recorded which). The J gene is TRBJ1-3, the V gene TRBV10-3; maybe TRBD1 (5 bases). The clonotype comes from a young man who had recovered from COVID-19. The CDR3 protein is CAIRGGSGNTIYF. DNA for the CDR3: TGTGCCATCAGGGGGGGCTCTGGAAACACCATATATTTT.